This T cell receptor beta chain was found in a study of cytomegalovirus exposure and HLA in healthy donors. About the research overall: Of over 350 genotyped donors, 80% to 85% grouped in the Caucasian-associated ancestry cluster. Study observations and caveats: Near-uniform donor sequencing depth was presumed by presence/absence analyses. In vitro testing confirmed a few CMV-associated chains as specific for CMV antigens.

As for the donors, each was a healthy bone marrow donor. In the case of this clone: The antigen is unknown.

The PCR contained 60 Vbeta and 13 Jbeta primers. Sequencing used immunoSEQ multiplex PCR; TCRdb keeps in-frame clones, though not all of them. This sample's table reports tens of thousands of clones. Material: PBMCs. This TCR derives from a woman in her forties or fifties in good health and CMV-seropositive.

CDR3 sequence reads: CASRSRERGEQYF. Written as DNA, the CDR3 is TGTGCCAGCCGGTCGCGGGAGAGGGGCGAGCAGTACTTC. The chain is built from TRBV18 and TRBJ2-7, with 7 bases that match TRBD2. The germline gives CDR1 KGHSH, CDR2 LQKENI. This CDR3 region has 13 residues. V shed 8 bases and J 6 bases; nucleotides not matched to a gene: 10.